The source of this TCR beta chain is a study of blood T cells in healthy people across ages (dated by TCRdb to about 2015). Regarding the study in general: In model experiments, template switching captured roughly one uniquely barcoded TCR beta cDNA molecule for every two T cells. To avoid experimental bias, donors of different ages were distributed randomly across sequencing lanes. Using the same blood draw, the study looked at two additional independent replicas of 1 million unique cDNA reads for two donors, one aged 18 to 29 and the other aged 80 or older. The donors were split into four age groups: young (average around 16 years), middle-aged (roughly 39), aged (around 67) and long-lived (roughly 86). Using deep sequencing normalized with unique cDNA molecular identifiers, the study measured how TCR beta repertoire diversity changes with age.

CDR1 and CDR2 are read off the germline V gene as MNHNS and SASEGT. The CDR3 contains 17 residues, cysteine and phenylalanine counted. Only CDR3 DNA is held: 51 bases, read in frame from base 1. Trimmed from V: 8 bases; trimmed from J: 4 bases; junction bases lacking a gene match: 18. General study outcomes and caveats: Donor CMV infection status was unknown, potentially confounding age-related changes in expanded clonotypes. There was a strong correlation between observed TCR beta diversity and the percentage of naive T cells measured by flow cytometry. Compared with the aged group, the long-lived group had more naive CD4+ T cells, fewer expanded clones and increased TCR diversity, suggesting age selection. Since profiling was done on bulk unsorted PBMCs, naive and antigen-experienced compartments could not be conclusively compared. Total diversity estimates from one million sequenced T cells were considered lower bounds and underestimates. As age increased, observed TCR beta diversity per million T cells dropped in a roughly linear way, and a significant reduction was already evident by age 40.

Receptor libraries were prepared by 5' RACE. Sequencing was performed on an Illumina HiSeq 2500. A second PCR of roughly 7 to 11 cycles was run with a J-beta primer mix and a sample-barcoded 5' primer. A unique molecular identifier was introduced onto each TCR beta cDNA molecule by a template-switch 5' adaptor carrying 12 random nucleotides. At least 2.5 million CDR3-containing paired-end reads were obtained from each sample. First-strand cDNA was synthesized from all RNA with the Mint cDNA synthesis kit, primed by a TRBC-specific oligonucleotide. After uracil-DNA glycosylase treatment, a first 18-cycle PCR used universal primers M1SS and BC2_uni_R on all cDNA. As for how the authors treated the data: For normalization, 1 million high-quality reads were randomly selected from each sample, with every read carrying a distinct molecular identifier. Reads sharing molecular identifiers were discarded rather than binned into consensus sequences. MiTCR, run with a Q25 quality threshold and the strictest error-elimination algorithm, handled CDR3 identification, clonotype clustering and error correction. A nonparametric unseen species model using Euler transformation provided a lower-bound estimate of total TCR beta diversity. The raw public data were reprocessed by TCRdb itself: fastp quality trimming at Q25, MiXCR clonotype calling, in-frame beta chains only. CDR3 protein sequences are deduplicated, and each keeps its most common genes and DNA. These V and J calls are TCRdb output, not the study's own analysis. This sample gives about 1.8 million distinct CDR3 sequences in total; around half of them show up just once. In total, the top ten clones hold 2% to 2.5% of the sample.

The donors were roughly 40 Caucasian individuals from Russia, aged roughly 6 to 90 years, who were systemically healthy. Each donor gave 8 to 10 milliliters of peripheral blood, drawn into EDTA-treated Vacutainer tubes. PBMCs were isolated by Ficoll-Paque density-gradient centrifugation, with at least 6 million obtained per sample. Total RNA, at least 6 micrograms per sample, was extracted from PBMCs with Trizol reagent. Naive CD45RAhigh/CD27high T cell percentages were measured by flow cytometry on a PBMC aliquot from every donor. In regard to this clonotype: Its antigen has not been determined. Base qualities were left out, and no much larger clone turns up one base away.

In this chain, TRBV6-1 is recombined with TRBJ2-3, with TRBD1 identical over 7 junction bases. Sequencing was done on a sample of blood. This receptor was identified in a woman aged 40 to 50 in good health. The CDR3: CASSWDPTGIGADTQYF. In nucleotide form, the sequence is TGTGCCAGCTCCTGGGATCCGACAGGGATCGGCGCAGATACGCAGTATTTT.